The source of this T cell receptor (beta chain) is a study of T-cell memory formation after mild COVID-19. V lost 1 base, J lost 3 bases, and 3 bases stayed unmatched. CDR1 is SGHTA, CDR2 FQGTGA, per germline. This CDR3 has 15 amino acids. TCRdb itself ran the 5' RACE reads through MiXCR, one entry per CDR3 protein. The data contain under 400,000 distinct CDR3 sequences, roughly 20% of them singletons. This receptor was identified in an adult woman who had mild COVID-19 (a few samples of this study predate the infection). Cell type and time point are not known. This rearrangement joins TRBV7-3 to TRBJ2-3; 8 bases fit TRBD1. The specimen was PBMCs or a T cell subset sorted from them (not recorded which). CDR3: CASSLSRGRTDTQYF. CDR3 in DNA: TGTGCCAGCAGCTTAAGCAGGGGGCGGACAGATACGCAGTATTTT.